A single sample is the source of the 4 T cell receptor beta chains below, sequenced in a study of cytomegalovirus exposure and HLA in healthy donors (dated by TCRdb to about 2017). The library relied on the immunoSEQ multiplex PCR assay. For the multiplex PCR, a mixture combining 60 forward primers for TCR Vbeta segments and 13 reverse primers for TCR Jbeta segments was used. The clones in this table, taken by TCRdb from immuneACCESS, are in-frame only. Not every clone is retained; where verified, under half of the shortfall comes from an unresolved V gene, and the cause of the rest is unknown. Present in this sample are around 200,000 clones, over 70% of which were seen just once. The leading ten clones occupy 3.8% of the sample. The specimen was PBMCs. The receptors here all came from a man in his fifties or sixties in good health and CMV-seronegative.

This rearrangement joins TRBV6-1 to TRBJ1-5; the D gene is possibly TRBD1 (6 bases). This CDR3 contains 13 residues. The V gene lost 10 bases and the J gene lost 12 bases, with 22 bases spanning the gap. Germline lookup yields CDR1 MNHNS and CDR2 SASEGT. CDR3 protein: CATAWGGQAGQHF. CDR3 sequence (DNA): TGTGCCACGGCATGGGGGGGCCAGGCAGGCCAGCATTTT.

DNA of the CDR3: TGTGCCAGCAGCTTGGACACTACCGACACTGAAGCTTTCTTT. It specifies CASSLDTTDTEAFF. V and J are TRBV5-5 and TRBJ1-1, with D unclear. Per germline, CDR1 SGHKS and CDR2 YYEKEE (reference sequence). CDR3 length: 14 amino acids. The V and J ends lost 0 bases and 3 bases respectively, with 9 bases between them.

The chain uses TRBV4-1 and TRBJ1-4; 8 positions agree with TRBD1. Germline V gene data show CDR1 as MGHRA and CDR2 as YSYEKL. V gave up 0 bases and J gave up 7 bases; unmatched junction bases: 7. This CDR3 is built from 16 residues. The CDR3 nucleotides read TGCGCCAGCAGCCAAGACAGGGGGCGGGGAGGTGAAAAACTGTTTTTT. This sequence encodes CASSQDRGRGGEKLFF.

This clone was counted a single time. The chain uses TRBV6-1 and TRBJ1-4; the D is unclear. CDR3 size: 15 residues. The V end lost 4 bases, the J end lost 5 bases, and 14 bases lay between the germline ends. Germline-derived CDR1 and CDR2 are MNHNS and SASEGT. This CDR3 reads CASSARHLLNEKLFF. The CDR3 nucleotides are TGTGCCAGCAGTGCCCGCCATCTATTGAATGAAAAACTGTTTTTT.